This TCR beta chain was observed in a study of cytomegalovirus exposure and HLA in healthy donors. This clone was seen a handful of times. Healthy donors of bone marrow made up the group. Germline values: CDR1 MNHEY, CDR2 SVGAGI. This CDR3 region has 16 residues. Trimming removed 0 bases from V and 2 bases from J, with 12 bases in between. The PCR contained 60 Vbeta and 13 Jbeta primers. This table comes from immunoSEQ multiplex PCR, and its TCRdb copy is limited to in-frame clones, with some not included. The sample records more than 85,000 clones, 60% to 80% being singletons. Sequenced input: PBMCs. This clonotype originated in a female donor in good health and CMV-seronegative. The rearrangement uses TRBV6-5 and TRBJ2-3, with D possibly TRBD2 on 6 matching bases. CDR3 nucleotide sequence: TGTGCCAGCAGTTACTCTAGCGGAGCTGTCACAGATACGCAGTATTTT. Translation: CASSYSSGAVTDTQYF.